One and the same sample provided the 16 T cell receptor beta chains below, sequenced in a study of CD8+CD57+ T cells in acquired aplastic anemia. Template material for TCR beta VDJ and CDR3 profiling consisted of genomic DNA. Using its own MiXCR run on the reads, TCRdb lists one record per CDR3 protein. Seen here are roughly 250,000 distinct CDR3 sequences, about 80% observed once, and the top ten hold less than 50%. Patients chosen for sequencing had shown CD8+CD57+ cell expansion by flow cytometry. Sequencing was carried out using sorted CD4+, CD8+, or CD8+CD57+ T cells (not recorded which) from PBMCs. Receptors were obtained from a human donor with aplastic anemia.

This clonotype showed up just once. This CDR3 fails to terminate in the conserved phenylalanine or tryptophan, so it likely reflects a read error. No DNA is shown, since the ends of the CDR3 on it are uncertain; the CDR3 is the one TCRdb lists. This chain connects TRBV2 to TRBJ2-6. The CDR3 length is 16 residues, termini included. Germline loops: CDR1 SNHLY, CDR2 FYNNEI. The chain's CDR3 is CASRVAGRYGANVLTV.

This clonotype was seen once. At one of its ends the junction is not consistent with the germline gene, which may arise from a read error. This chain connects TRBV7-8 to TRBJ1-2, with a tentative D call TRBD1 (5 bases). The CDR3 is made up of 15 amino acids. CDR1 and CDR2 from the germline V gene are SGHVS and FQNEAQ. The CDR3 DNA reads as TGTGCCAGCAGCTTAACGGGGGGTCCCGATACGGACTATTCCTTC. This encodes CASSLTGGPDTDYSF.

The genes are TRBV6-4 and TRBJ2-7; TRBD2 agrees at 12 bases. Germline CDR1 MRHNA, CDR2 SNTAGT. The CDR3 loop spans 16 amino acids. J gave up 7 bases and V 3 bases, and 10 bases lay outside the gene matches. The CDR3 loop is CASSESGLAGPNEQYV. For the CDR3, the DNA is TGTGCCAGCAGTGAGTCGGGACTAGCGGGCCCCAATGAGCAGTACGTC.

In this sample, this clonotype turned up once. The rearrangement links TRBV2 to TRBJ2-7, with D perhaps matching TRBD2 (5 bases). The V end was cut by 0 bases, the J end by 3 bases, with 15 bases between. Germline CDR1 reads SNHLY; CDR2 reads FYNNEI. There are 16 residues in the CDR3. CDR3 amino acids: CASSEAGSACGYEQYV. In DNA form, the CDR3 reads TGTGCCAGCAGTGAAGCGGGGAGCGCGTGTGGCTACGAGCAGTACGTC.

With respect to this clonotype: At one end the junction does not follow the germline gene, possibly because of a read error. The chain recombines TRBV7-6 with TRBJ1-6; D remains unclear. This CDR3 is 14 amino acids long. In germline, CDR1 is SGHVS, CDR2 FNYEAQ. The CDR3: CASSLDSDNSPLHF. The CDR3 bases are TGTGCCAGCAGCTTGGACTCCGATAATTCACCCCTCCACTTT.

The rearrangement links TRBV7-2 to TRBJ2-3, with 8 positions matching TRBD2. Unmatched junction bases numbered 17, after V lost 5 bases and J lost 10 bases. CDR1 SGHTA and CDR2 FQGNSA come from the germline V gene. The CDR3 is 16 amino acids. The CDR3 region is CASSRGTGGGSDSQYF. In DNA form, the CDR3 reads TGTGCCAGCAGCCGGGGGACTGGCGGGGGGTCGGATTCGCAGTATTTT.

On this clonotype itself: The junction shows a germline mismatch at one end, possibly a read error. This chain links TRBV19 with TRBJ2-3, with D hard to call. Germline V gives CDR1 LNHDA, CDR2 SQIVND (reference sequence). The CDR3 extends over 15 amino acids. CDR3 in DNA: TGTGCCAGTAGTTTAGGTGCGGAAACCAAAGATACGCAGTATTTC. It yields the protein CASSLGAETKDTQYF.

The chain joins TRBV7-8 to TRBJ1-6; tentatively, D is TRBD1 (6 bases). CDR3 length: 16 amino acids. Trimming pared 1 base from V and 16 bases from J, leaving 23 bases between. From germline, CDR1 is SGHVS and CDR2 FQNEAQ. The CDR3 loop reads CASSLGGGGFSEALHF. The CDR3, as DNA: TGTGCCAGCAGCTTAGGCGGGGGGGGCTTCAGTGAAGCTCTCCACTTT.

Notes on this clonotype: The final CDR3 position lacks the conserved phenylalanine or tryptophan, pointing to a likely read error. The DNA is omitted, as the CDR3 cannot be located on it reliably, and the CDR3 follows TCRdb's listing. The rearrangement joins TRBV7-9 to TRBJ2-3; TRBD1, the table's D call, was not compared with the DNA. Germline-derived CDR1 and CDR2 are SEHNR and FQNEAQ (reference sequence). The CDR3 totals 13 residues, both ends included. The CDR3 here is CASSAGAGDHQYS.

In its sample, this clonotype was seen once. V usage is TRBV2 and J usage is TRBJ2-2; the D call may be TRBD1 or TRBD2 (6 bases each). There are 13 residues in the CDR3. Germline V lookup: CDR1 SNHLY, CDR2 FYNNEI. V lost 8 bases, J lost 11 bases, and 18 bases lay in between. The DNA for the CDR3 is TGTGCCAGCTTGGACGGGGGCACCGATGAGCTGTTTTTT. It specifies CASLDGGTDELFF. Variable domain in full (rest from reference TRBV2 and TRBJ2-2): EPEVTQTPSHQVTQMGQEVILRCVPISNHLYFYWYRQILGQKVEFLVSFYNNEISEKSEIFDDQFSVERPDGSNFTLKIRSTKLEDSAMYFCASLDGGTDELFFGEGSRLTVL.

The J gene is TRBJ1-2, the V gene TRBV7-9, with 7 bases that match TRBD1. The CDR3 extends over 16 amino acids. V was clipped by 11 bases and J by 11 bases; unmatched bases: 26. Germline values: CDR1 SEHNR, CDR2 FQNEAQ (reference sequence). DNA of the CDR3: TGTGCCGGCCAGGGGGATAGGGAGACCCAGGACTTCGGGTACACCTTC. Its translation: CAGQGDRETQDFGYTF.

The chain recombines TRBV27 with TRBJ2-1, with no clear D. The CDR3 sequence is 14 residues long. V was trimmed by 5 bases and J by 5 bases, leaving 13 bases between them. The germline V gene encodes CDR1 MNHEY and CDR2 SMNVEV (reference sequence). The CDR3 loop reads CASSTLDGDNEQFF. In DNA form, the CDR3 reads TGTGCCAGCAGTACCCTCGATGGGGACAATGAGCAGTTCTTC.

As concerns this clonotype: Because the CDR3 is missing its conserved closing phenylalanine or tryptophan, this is likely a read error. It is unclear where the CDR3 begins or ends on the DNA, so no DNA is shown, and the CDR3 is as TCRdb lists it. The chain links TRBV9 to TRBJ2-3; TRBD2 reflects the table's D call only, with no check against the DNA. The CDR3 has 12 residues if both end residues are counted. The germline V gene encodes CDR1 SGDLS and CDR2 YYNGEE. The CDR3 reads CASGGGSVALYT.

The chain uses TRBV4-3 and TRBJ1-6; 8 positions agree with TRBD1. Trimming cost V 1 base and J 10 bases; bases outside gene matches: 9. The CDR3 covers 16 residues. The V gene's germline CDR1 is LGHNA and CDR2 YSLEER. The CDR3 protein is CASSQGAGQVASPLHF. The CDR3 nucleotides read TGCGCCAGCAGCCAAGGGGCGGGACAGGTAGCGTCACCCCTCCACTTT.

This clonotype was detected only once. Given the absence of the conserved phenylalanine or tryptophan at the CDR3 end, a read error is likely. It is unclear where the CDR3 begins or ends on the DNA, so no DNA is shown, and the CDR3 is as TCRdb lists it. The rearrangement joins TRBV7-9 to TRBJ2-5; the listed D gene, TRBD1, was not tested against the DNA. Counting both end residues, the CDR3 totals 12 amino acids. Germline V gene data show CDR1 as SEHNR and CDR2 as FQNEAQ (reference sequence). The CDR3 region is CAGQGARETQNY.

To note about this clonotype: No conserved phenylalanine or tryptophan is present at the end of the CDR3, so a read error is the likely explanation. It is unclear where the CDR3 begins or ends on the DNA, so no DNA is shown, and the CDR3 is as TCRdb lists it. The chain links TRBV7-8 to TRBJ2-3; the D call in the table, TRBD1, was not verified against the DNA. Ends included, the CDR3 has 13 residues. Germline CDR1 reads SGHVS; CDR2 reads FQNEAQ. CDR3 region: CASSLLGGHATHY.